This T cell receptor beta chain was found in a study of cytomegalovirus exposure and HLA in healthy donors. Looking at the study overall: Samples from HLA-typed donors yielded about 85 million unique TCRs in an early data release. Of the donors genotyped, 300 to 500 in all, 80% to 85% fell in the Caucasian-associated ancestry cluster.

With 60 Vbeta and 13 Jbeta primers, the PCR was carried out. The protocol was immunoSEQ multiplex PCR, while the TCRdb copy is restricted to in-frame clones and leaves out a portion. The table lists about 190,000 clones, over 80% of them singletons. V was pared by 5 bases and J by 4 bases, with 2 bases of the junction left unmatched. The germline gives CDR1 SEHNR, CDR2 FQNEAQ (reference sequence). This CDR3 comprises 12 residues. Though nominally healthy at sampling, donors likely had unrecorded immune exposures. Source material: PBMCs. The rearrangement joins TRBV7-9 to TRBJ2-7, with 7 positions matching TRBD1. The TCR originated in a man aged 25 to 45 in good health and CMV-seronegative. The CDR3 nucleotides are TGTGCCAGCAGCGAACAGGGGTACGAGCAGTACTTC. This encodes CASSEQGYEQYF.